The 11 T cell receptor beta chains below were found in one sample sequenced in a study of T cells expressing NK-cell markers. TCRdb re-called the 5' RACE reads and gives one entry per CDR3 protein, without DNA. This sample's table reports 550,000 or so distinct CDR3 sequences. The sequencing input was blood T cells: a sorted CD56 or NKG2C T cell subset, CD4+ or CD8+ T cells, or bulk PBMC T cells (not recorded which). These receptors came from a man aged 18 to 30 in good health.

This chain uses TRBV5-1 with TRBJ2-7; absent DNA, TCRdb's TRBD2 call cannot be checked. This CDR3 spans 14 amino acids. Germline V CDR1 and CDR2: SGHRS, YFSETQ. The CDR3: CASSKTSGTYEQYF. Looking up the rest from reference TRBV5-1 and TRBJ2-7 gives the full variable domain: KAGVTQTPRYLIKTRGQQVTLSCSPISGHRSVSWYQQTPGQGLQFLFEYFSETQRNKGNFPGRFSGRQFSNSRSEMNVSTLELGDSALYLCASSKTSGTYEQYFGPGTRLTVT.

This chain's CDR3 is CASSPWDRVGGELFF. The J gene is TRBJ2-2, the V gene TRBV12-3 or TRBV12-4; TCRdb selects TRBD1, and the lack of DNA leaves this call unchecked. This CDR3 is built from 15 residues.

This chain joins TRBV6-1 and TRBJ2-7; TCRdb reports TRBD1, a call that lacks DNA to check it against. Germline V gene data show CDR1 as MNHNS and CDR2 as SASEGT. This CDR3 is 14 amino acids long. CDR3 sequence: CASSRDSWGYEQYF.

The V call is TRBV20-1, the J call TRBJ1-3; TCRdb's assignment of TRBD1 cannot be checked, as there is no DNA. The CDR3 covers 13 residues. Germline loops: CDR1 DFQATT, CDR2 SNEGSKA (reference sequence). This chain's CDR3 is CSAPRDDRNTIYF.

V usage is TRBV20-1 and J usage is TRBJ1-1; TCRdb gives TRBD1 as the D gene, but with no DNA this cannot be confirmed. Germline assignment: CDR1 DFQATT and CDR2 SNEGSKA (reference sequence). The CDR3 totals 14 residues. The CDR3 sequence: CSARTGARNTEAFF.

The rearrangement joins TRBV6-1 to TRBJ2-1; TCRdb selects TRBD2, and the lack of DNA leaves this call unchecked. CDR1 MNHNS and CDR2 SASEGT come from the germline V gene. The CDR3 totals 17 residues. The CDR3: CASSEDGGRAWYNEQFF.

J is TRBJ2-2 and V is TRBV10-3; the TRBD1 assignment by TCRdb is unverifiable without DNA. The CDR3 is 14 residues long. The germline CDR1 and CDR2 sequences are ENHRY and SYGVKD. The CDR3 protein is CAIKGDANTGELFF.

The V and J genes are TRBV6-1 and TRBJ1-6; TCRdb proposes TRBD1, but this gene call is untestable without DNA. Germline values: CDR1 MNHNS, CDR2 SASEGT. The CDR3 covers 16 residues. The chain's CDR3 is CASRGRDRGHNSPLHF.

This rearrangement joins TRBV12-3 or TRBV12-4 to TRBJ1-3; the D call from TCRdb, TRBD1, cannot be confirmed without DNA. There are 15 residues in the CDR3. The CDR3 reads CASRIDRTSGNTIYF.

V is TRBV12-3 or TRBV12-4 and J is TRBJ1-1. This CDR3 comprises 15 residues. CDR3 sequence reads: CASSYAAAGNTEAFF.

V usage is TRBV12-3 or TRBV12-4 and J usage is TRBJ1-1. The CDR3 runs to 15 residues. The CDR3 is CASISRAGVGTEAFF.